This T cell receptor (beta chain) was captured by sequencing in a study of shared clonotypes between healthy human individuals. Study-wide background: The donors, a couple of women and three men, were aged 18 to 49. Three plates each covered CD4 naive and memory; CD8 naive two, CD8 memory one.

Naive CD8 isolation took CD45RO-negative cells positively selected for CCR7 and excluded terminally differentiated effector memory CD45RA+ cells. Sequencing used immunoSEQ multiplex PCR; TCRdb keeps in-frame clones, though not all of them. The sample records roughly 2,000,000 clones, less than 95% being singletons. J was trimmed by 3 bases and V by 4 bases; bases with no gene match: 6. Germline lookup yields CDR1 MGHDK and CDR2 SYGVNS. The CDR3 consists of 14 residues. For this clone: Its target is unknown.

Study outcomes and limitations: The represented genetic and exposure-history diversity was limited by the small number of donors. Generation probability values for non-shared clonotypes were lower than those for clonotypes shared by all four donors.

This chain links TRBV25-1 with TRBJ2-7; 7 positions match TRBD1. The specimen was naive CD8+ T cells sorted from blood. This clonotype was sampled from a man between 18 and 35 years old in good health. The CDR3 DNA reads TGTGCCAGCAGTGGACACGGGGACAGCTACGAGCAGTACTTC. Translation: CASSGHGDSYEQYF.